In its sample, the clone carrying this T cell receptor beta chain was seen a few times. The antigen is not known. PCR used 60 Vbeta primers and 13 Jbeta primers. In the study's own analysis: Later analysis identified 80 million to 90 million unique TCR beta chains, 9 million to 12 million shared. This table comes from immunoSEQ multiplex PCR, and its TCRdb copy is limited to in-frame clones, with some not included. From that table come the V and J calls and clone size; the DNA was used to work out D and trimming. This sample has 200,000 to 250,000 clones, with 75% to 85% found just once. This CDR3 is built from 13 residues. Trimming removed 5 bases from V and 3 bases from J, with 10 bases in between. This sample stems from a study of cytomegalovirus exposure and HLA in healthy donors. Points from the study as a whole: Apart from CMV serostatus, no immune exposure information was available.

The J gene is TRBJ1-1, the V gene TRBV23-1; D not certain. TRBV23-1 is marked as an open reading frame, function uncertain. Specimen: PBMCs. This TCR was recovered from an older woman in good health and CMV-seropositive. CDR3 loop: CASSGDGDTEAFF. In nucleotides, the CDR3 is TGCGCCAGCAGTGGAGACGGTGACACTGAAGCTTTCTTT.